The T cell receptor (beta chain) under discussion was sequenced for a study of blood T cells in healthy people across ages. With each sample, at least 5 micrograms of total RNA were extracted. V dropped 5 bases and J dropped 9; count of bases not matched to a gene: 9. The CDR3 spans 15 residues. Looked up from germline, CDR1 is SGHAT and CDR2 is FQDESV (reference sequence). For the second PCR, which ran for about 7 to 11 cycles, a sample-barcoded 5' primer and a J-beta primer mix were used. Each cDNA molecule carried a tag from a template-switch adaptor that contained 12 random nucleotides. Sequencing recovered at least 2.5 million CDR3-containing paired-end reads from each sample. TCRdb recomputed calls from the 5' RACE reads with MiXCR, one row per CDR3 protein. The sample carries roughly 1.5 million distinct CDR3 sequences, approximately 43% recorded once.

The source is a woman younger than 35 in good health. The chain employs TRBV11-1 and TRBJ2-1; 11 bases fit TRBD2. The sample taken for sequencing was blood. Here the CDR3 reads CASSLTSGSRSEQFF. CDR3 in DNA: TGTGCCAGCAGCCTTACTAGCGGGAGTCGGAGTGAGCAGTTCTTC.